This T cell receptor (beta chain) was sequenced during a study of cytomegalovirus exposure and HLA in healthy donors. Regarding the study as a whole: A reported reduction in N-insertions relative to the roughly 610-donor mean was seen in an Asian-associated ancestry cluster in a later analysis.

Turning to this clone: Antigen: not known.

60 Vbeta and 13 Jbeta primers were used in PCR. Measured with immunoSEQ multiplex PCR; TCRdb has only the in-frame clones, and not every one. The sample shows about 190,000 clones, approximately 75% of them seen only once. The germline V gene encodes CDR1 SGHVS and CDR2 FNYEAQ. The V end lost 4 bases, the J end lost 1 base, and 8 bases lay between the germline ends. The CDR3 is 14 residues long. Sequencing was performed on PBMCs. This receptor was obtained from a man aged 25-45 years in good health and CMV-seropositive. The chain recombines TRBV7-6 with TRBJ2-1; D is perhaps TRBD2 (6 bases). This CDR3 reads CASSSGTSYNEQFF. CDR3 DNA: TGTGCCAGCAGCTCGGGGACTTCCTACAATGAGCAGTTCTTC.